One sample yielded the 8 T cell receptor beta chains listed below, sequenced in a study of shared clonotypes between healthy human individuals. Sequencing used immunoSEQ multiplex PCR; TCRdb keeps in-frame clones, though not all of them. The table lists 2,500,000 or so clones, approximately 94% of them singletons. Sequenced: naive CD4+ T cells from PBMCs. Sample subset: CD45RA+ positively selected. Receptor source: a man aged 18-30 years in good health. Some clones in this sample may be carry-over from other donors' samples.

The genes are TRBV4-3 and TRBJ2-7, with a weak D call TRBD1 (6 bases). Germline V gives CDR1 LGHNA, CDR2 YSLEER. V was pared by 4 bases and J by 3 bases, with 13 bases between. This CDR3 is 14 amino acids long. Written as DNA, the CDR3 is TGCGCCAGCAGCCCAGGACAGCGAAACTACGAGCAGTACTTC. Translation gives CASSPGQRNYEQYF.

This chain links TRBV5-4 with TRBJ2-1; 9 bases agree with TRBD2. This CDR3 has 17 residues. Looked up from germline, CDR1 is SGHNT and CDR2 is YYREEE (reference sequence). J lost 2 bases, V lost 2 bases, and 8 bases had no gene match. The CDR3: CASSFLAGPNTYNEQFF. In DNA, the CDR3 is TGTGCCAGCAGCTTCCTAGCGGGACCTAACACCTACAATGAGCAGTTCTTC.

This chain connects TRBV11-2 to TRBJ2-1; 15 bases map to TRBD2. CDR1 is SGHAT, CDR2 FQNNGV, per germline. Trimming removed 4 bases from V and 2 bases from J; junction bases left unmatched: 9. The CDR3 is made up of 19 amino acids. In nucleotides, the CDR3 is TGTGCCAGCAGCTCCGACGGGACTAGCGGGAGGCAGACCTACAATGAGCAGTTCTTC. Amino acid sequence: CASSSDGTSGRQTYNEQFF.

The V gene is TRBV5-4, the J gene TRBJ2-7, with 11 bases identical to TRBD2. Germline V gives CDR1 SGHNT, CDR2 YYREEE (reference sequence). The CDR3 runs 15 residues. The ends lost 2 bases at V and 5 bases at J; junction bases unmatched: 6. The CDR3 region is CASSFLSGRVHEQYF. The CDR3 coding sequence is TGTGCCAGCAGCTTTCTTAGCGGGAGGGTCCACGAGCAGTACTTC.

CDR3 sequence reads: CASSPKERERSYEQYF. As DNA, the CDR3 is TGTGCCAGCAGTCCAAAGGAGCGGGAGCGCTCCTACGAGCAGTACTTC. This chain links TRBV6-6 with TRBJ2-7; TRBD2 aligns across 8 bases. CDR3 length equals 16 residues. The V segment lost 5 bases and the J segment 0 bases; nucleotides outside the gene matches: 9. Per germline, CDR1 MNHNY and CDR2 SVGAGI (reference sequence).

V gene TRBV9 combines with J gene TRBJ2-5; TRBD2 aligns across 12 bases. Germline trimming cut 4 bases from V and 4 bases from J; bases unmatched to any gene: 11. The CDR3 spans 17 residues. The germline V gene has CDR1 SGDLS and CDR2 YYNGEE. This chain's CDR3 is CASSSRTSGIRLETQYF. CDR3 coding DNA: TGTGCCAGCAGCTCCCGGACTAGCGGGATTAGGTTAGAGACCCAGTACTTC.

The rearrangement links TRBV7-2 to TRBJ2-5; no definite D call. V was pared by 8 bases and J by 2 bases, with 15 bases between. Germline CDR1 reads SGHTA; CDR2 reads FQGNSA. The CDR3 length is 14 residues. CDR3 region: CASGPPNPQETQYF. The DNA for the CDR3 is TGTGCCAGCGGACCGCCTAATCCACAAGAGACCCAGTACTTC.

CDR3 amino acids: CASRPMTTWDNQPQHF. The CDR3 DNA reads TGTGCCAGCAGACCGATGACAACGTGGGACAATCAGCCCCAGCATTTT. The chain recombines TRBV28 with TRBJ1-5; no definite D call. CDR1 is MDHEN and CDR2 is SYDVKM in the germline V gene. V dropped 6 bases and J dropped 3 bases, with 18 bases sitting between them. CDR3 length: 16 amino acids.